Shown below are 23 T cell receptor beta chains from a single sample sequenced in a study of T cells in narcolepsy. The repertoire was sequenced with immunoSEQ multiplex PCR; TCRdb's copy has only in-frame clones and lacks some. Of roughly 130 clones detected, 37% appear once; the ten largest clones hold roughly 95%. These receptors' antigens are unknown. Sequencing used cultured CD8+ T cells from cerebrospinal fluid. The receptors stem from a human donor with narcolepsy.

With respect to this clone: With a far larger clone one base away, a read error is the likely cause. CDR3 protein: CASSFTEWNTEAFF. The CDR3 DNA follows: TGTGCCAGCAGCTTTACAGAGTGGAACACTGAAGCTTTCTTT. This sequence joins TRBV5-6 and TRBJ1-1, with no clear D. The CDR3 sequence is 14 residues long. V dropped 2 bases and J dropped 1 base, with 9 bases sitting between them. CDR1 and CDR2 from the germline V gene are SGHDT and YYEEEE.

In regard to this clone: This is likely an artifact of a read error, given a far larger clone one base away. The CDR3 loop is CACSLAGGIEIQQYF. In DNA, the CDR3 is TGTGCCTGCAGTTTAGCGGGGGGGATCGAGATACAGCAGTATTTT. The chain couples TRBV27 to TRBJ2-3; TRBD2 agrees at 11 bases. This CDR3 has 15 residues. From germline, CDR1 is MNHEY and CDR2 SMNVEV (reference sequence).

The rearrangement uses TRBV4-3 and TRBJ2-2; no firm D call. Trimming removed 3 bases from V and 5 bases from J, with 4 bases in between. CDR1 is LGHNA and CDR2 is YSLEER in the germline V gene. The CDR3 is 12 amino acids. The CDR3 protein is CASSQLTGELFF. Written as DNA, the CDR3 is TGCGCCAGCAGCCAGCTGACCGGGGAGCTGTTTTTT.

This clone was counted only a few times. The V gene is TRBV4-1, the J gene TRBJ2-3, with no clear D. Per germline, CDR1 MGHRA and CDR2 YSYEKL. Trimming pared 0 bases from V and 6 bases from J, leaving 16 bases between. The CDR3 runs 16 residues. CDR3 in DNA: TGCGCCAGCAGCCAAGATAGAGGCCCTGAGAGTGATACGCAGTATTTT. Translation: CASSQDRGPESDTQYF.

The rearrangement uses TRBV2 and TRBJ2-5; 13 nucleotides agree with TRBD2. V shed 3 bases, J shed 5 bases, and the junction held 0 bases outside the gene matches. The CDR3 has 14 amino acids. Germline V gene lookup returns CDR1 SNHLY and CDR2 FYNNEI. The DNA for the CDR3 is TGTGCCAGCAGTGAGGGACTAGCGGGGGAGACCCAGTACTTC. Its translation: CASSEGLAGETQYF.

About this clone: A far larger clone differs by one base, so this is likely a read error. The rearrangement links TRBV5-6 to TRBJ1-1; D call uncertain. Germline loops: CDR1 SGHDT, CDR2 YYEEEE. CDR3 length: 14 amino acids. CDR3 in DNA: TGTGCCAGCAGCTTGACAGAGTGGAACACTGATGCTTTCTTT. Translation gives CASSLTEWNTDAFF.

This clone has just a few counts. V gene TRBV6-6 combines with J gene TRBJ2-7; D uncertain. Germline assignment: CDR1 MNHNY and CDR2 SVGAGI (reference sequence). CDR3 size: 13 residues. V dropped 10 bases and J dropped 2 bases, with 15 bases sitting between them. Here the CDR3 reads CAIIDRVTYEQYF. CDR3 bases: TGTGCCATCATAGACCGTGTCACCTACGAGCAGTACTTC.

CDR3 amino acids: CASKEWHSRKTYGYTF. In nucleotides, the CDR3 is TGTGCCAGCAAGGAGTGGCACTCAAGAAAGACCTATGGCTACACCTTC. The rearrangement joins TRBV9 to TRBJ1-2; D call uncertain. V lost 6 bases, J lost 4 bases, and 22 bases lay in between. The germline CDR1 and CDR2 sequences are SGDLS and YYNGEE. CDR3 length equals 16 residues.

A word on this clone: It differs at one base from a far larger clone, so likely a read error. The chain links TRBV28 to TRBJ1-5; D is uncertain. Trimming cost V 7 bases and J 4 bases, with 14 bases left between them. This CDR3 spans 14 amino acids. The germline gives CDR1 MDHEN, CDR2 SYDVKM. CDR3 protein: CASILRTWNQPQHF. The CDR3 nucleotides read TGTGCCAGCATTCTACGGACTTGGAATCAGCCCCAGCATTTT.

This chain links TRBV25-1 with TRBJ1-5; D unresolved. The germline gives CDR1 MGHDK, CDR2 SYGVNS. CDR3 length: 14 amino acids. The V gene lost 5 bases and the J gene lost 4 bases, with 12 bases spanning the gap. CDR3 sequence reads: CASSLRTWNQPQHF. CDR3 nucleotide sequence: TGTGCCAGCAGTCTACGGACTTGGAATCAGCCCCAGCATTTT. Based on the CDR3 plus reference TRBV25-1 and TRBJ1-5, the full variable domain is EADIYQTPRYLVIGTGKKITLECSQTMGHDKMYWYQQDPGMELHLIHYSYGVNSTEKGDLSSESTVSRIRTEHFPLTLESARPSHTSQYLCASSLRTWNQPQHFGDGTRLSIL.

This clone showed up just a few times. It is likely a read error: a sequence one base away is far more abundant. This chain joins TRBV4-3 and TRBJ2-7, with TRBD1 matching 10 bases. V lost 0 bases and J lost 3; bases outside the gene matches: 8. The CDR3 extends over 17 amino acids. The germline V gene has CDR1 LGHNA and CDR2 YSLEER. CDR3 region: CASSQDVGTGVVYEQYF. CDR3 bases: TGCGCCAGCAGCCAAGATGTGGGGACAGGGGTAGTCTACGAGCAGTACTTC.

The rearrangement links TRBV5-1 to TRBJ2-3, with unresolved D. In germline, CDR1 is SGHRS, CDR2 YFSETQ. The V end was cut by 4 bases, the J end by 6 bases, with 21 bases between. The CDR3 totals 16 residues. In DNA, the CDR3 is TGCGCCAGCAGCCAAGATAGAGGCCCTGAGAGTGATACGCAGTATTTT. Its protein is CASSQDRGPESDTQYF.

This clone has more than one count but fewer than ten. At one end the junction does not follow the germline gene, possibly because of a read error. This chain uses TRBV5-6 with TRBJ1-1; no firm D call. This CDR3 spans 14 amino acids. Germline assignment: CDR1 SGHDT and CDR2 YYEEEE. The CDR3 nucleotides are TGTGCCATCAGCTTGAAAGAGTGGAACACTGAAGCTTTCTTT. Residues: CAISLKEWNTEAFF.

V usage is TRBV7-4 and J usage is TRBJ2-7; the D gene could be TRBD1 or TRBD2 (5 bases each). Germline CDR1 SGHVT, CDR2 SQSDAQ. This CDR3 is built from 13 residues. V lost 1 base and J 6 bases, leaving 10 bases between the germline ends. The CDR3 spells CASSLGLRGEQYF. CDR3 DNA sequence: TGTGCCAGCAGCTTAGGGTTGAGGGGCGAGCAGTACTTC.

This clone came up a few times. With only one base between it and a far larger clone, this is likely a read error. This CDR3 is CASSQDLGTGVVYEQYF. In DNA, the CDR3 is TGTGCCAGCAGCCAAGATCTGGGGACAGGGGTAGTCTACGAGCAGTACTTC. The chain carries TRBV5-6 and TRBJ2-7, with 10 nucleotides matching TRBD1. V trimming: 4 bases; J trimming: 3 bases; junction bases outside the gene matches: 13. Germline CDR1 SGHDT, CDR2 YYEEEE. The CDR3 totals 17 residues. The full variable domain, rest sourced from reference TRBV5-6 and TRBJ2-7, is DAGVTQSPTHLIKTRGQQVTLRCSPKSGHDTVSWYQQALGQGPQFIFQYYEEEERQRGNFPDRFSGHQFPNYSSELNVNALLLGDSALYLCASSQDLGTGVVYEQYFGPGTRLTVT.

The chain carries TRBV21-1 and TRBJ1-5. TRBV21-1 is recorded as a pseudogene. The CDR3 extends over 14 amino acids. CDR3 region: CASSLRTWNQPQHF. DNA of the CDR3: TGTGCCAGCAGTCTACGGACTTGGAATCAGCCCCAGCATTTT.

This clone is labeled hyperexpanded. The V gene is TRBV4-3, the J gene TRBJ2-7; TRBD1 aligns across 10 bases. Germline loops: CDR1 LGHNA, CDR2 YSLEER. Trimming took 0 bases from V and 3 from J; bases not matched to a gene: 8. This CDR3 has 17 residues. The CDR3 region is CASSQDLGTGVVYEQYF. The CDR3, as DNA: TGCGCCAGCAGCCAAGATCTGGGGACAGGGGTAGTCTACGAGCAGTACTTC.

Regarding this clone: With a far larger clone one base away, a read error is the likely cause. J is TRBJ2-7 and V is TRBV4-3; 10 bases map to TRBD1. Germline V gene sequence: CDR1 LGHNA, CDR2 YSLEER. The CDR3 runs 17 residues. CDR3 loop: CASIQDLGTGVVYEQYF. In DNA, the CDR3 is TGCGCCAGCATCCAAGATCTGGGGACAGGGGTAGTCTACGAGCAGTACTTC.

A word on this clone: This probably arose from a read error, given a far larger clone one base away. The chain carries TRBV28 and TRBJ1-5, with unresolved D. The length of the CDR3 is 14 residues. The germline gives CDR1 MDHEN, CDR2 SYDVKM. In DNA form, the CDR3 reads TGTGCCAGCAGTCTACGGACTTGGAATCAGCCCCAGCTTTTT. This codes for CASSLRTWNQPQLF. The full variable domain, its missing parts supplied by reference TRBV28 and TRBJ1-5, is DVKVTQSSRYLVKRTGEKVFLECVQDMDHENMFWYRQDPGLGLRLIYFSYDVKMKEKGDIPEGYSVSREKKERFSLILESASTNQTSMYLCASSLRTWNQPQLFGDGTRLSIL.

In its sample, this clone was seen a few times. The identical CDR3 is also encoded by other nucleotide sequences in the sample. V and J are TRBV27 and TRBJ2-3; D call uncertain. The length of the CDR3 is 15 residues. V lost 2 bases and J 11 bases, leaving 20 bases between the germline ends. Looked up from germline, CDR1 is MNHEY and CDR2 is SMNVEV (reference sequence). The CDR3, as DNA: TGTGCCAGCAGTTTAGCTGGTGGGATCGAGATACAGCAGTATTTT. Amino acids: CASSLAGGIEIQQYF.

The chain combines TRBV4-2 with TRBJ1-1; tentatively, D is TRBD1 (5 bases). The CDR3 is made up of 14 amino acids. V was pared by 5 bases and J by 1 base, with 11 bases between. CDR1 and CDR2 from the germline V gene are LGHNA and YNFKEQ. The CDR3 is CASSLTEWNTEAFF. The CDR3 region has the DNA TGTGCCAGCAGCTTGACAGAGTGGAACACTGAAGCTTTCTTT.

This clone turned up a few times. The V and J genes are TRBV5-4 and TRBJ1-2; D gene ambiguous. The germline V and J ends were trimmed by 3 bases and 7 bases, with 22 bases remaining between them. Germline CDR1 is SGHNT and CDR2 is YYREEE (reference sequence). The CDR3 loop spans 16 amino acids. The DNA of the CDR3 is TGTGCCAGCAGCTCGGATCCGGACGTTAGGGCTGCTGGCTACACCTTC. Its protein product is CASSSDPDVRAAGYTF.

This clone was seen a few times. A read error is the likely source, as a far larger clone sits one nucleotide away. V gene TRBV10-3 combines with J gene TRBJ2-7; D is undetermined. Trimming took 7 bases from V and 3 from J, leaving 13 bases between them. The CDR3 has 13 amino acids. Germline values: CDR1 ENHRY, CDR2 SYGVKD. The DNA for the CDR3 is TGTGCCATCATAGACCGTGTCATCTACGAGCAGTACTTC. Protein sequence: CAIIDRVIYEQYF.